Listed below are T cell receptor beta chains from one sample, sequenced in a study of blood T cell repertoires in COVID-19. Method: immunoSEQ multiplex PCR; TCRdb's copy keeps in-frame clones and lacks some. The table shows around 200,000 clones, with around four fifths occurring only once. The material sequenced was peripheral blood. These receptors all come from a man aged 50 to 60 with active or convalescent COVID-19. The CDR3 runs from the conserved cysteine through the conserved F or W.

v_gene	j_gene	CDR3aa
TRBV7-2	TRBJ2-3	CASSLETIAQNTQYF
TRBV6-4	TRBJ2-2	CASSDPPQGRDGELFF
TRBV11-2	TRBJ1-4	CASSSLGGARDDEKLFF
TRBV7-9	TRBJ1-2	CASSSQQGDYGYTF
TRBV9	TRBJ1-2	CASSTQGHGYTF
TRBV6-5	TRBJ2-7	CASSNLGAYEQYF
TRBV5-4	TRBJ2-7	CASSWGDEQYF
TRBV3-1/TRBV3-2	TRBJ2-1	CASSQDSGSYNEQFF
TRBV5-5	TRBJ2-1	CASSLEGSSYNEQFF
TRBV12-5	TRBJ1-2	CASGLSLLGTGEGGYTF
TRBV5-6	TRBJ1-1	CASSFGTLNTEAFF
TRBV12-5	TRBJ1-1	CASGSAGLGRGTEAFF
TRBV5-4	TRBJ2-7	CASSFNGRAGYEQYF
TRBV5-1	TRBJ1-2	CASSSGQGPYGYTF
TRBV27	TRBJ1-1	CASRLNRDSYATEAFF
TRBV2	TRBJ2-5	CASSEFSGLAETQYF
TRBV11-2	TRBJ1-3	CASSSTFSQRNTIYF
TRBV7-2	TRBJ1-3	CASSAVGGAPGNTIYF
TRBV7-3	TRBJ2-1	CASTRLKLAGGNEQFF
TRBV9	TRBJ2-3	CASSVATGLAGTGTDTQYF
TRBV3-1/TRBV3-2	TRBJ1-1	CASSHSTGGTEAFF
TRBV10-3	TRBJ1-1	CAISGGLNTEAFF
TRBV19	TRBJ1-1	CASTLQGASTEAFF
TRBV19	TRBJ1-5	CASRLTEGQPQHF
TRBV7-2	TRBJ2-3	CASSLDGGAPSTDTQYF
TRBV6-4	TRBJ2-3	CASSQTSGGHTDTQYF
TRBV4-1	TRBJ1-2	CASSLSAPQGNYGYTF
TRBV4-2	TRBJ1-5	CASSQDDADFNQPQHF
TRBV29-1	TRBJ2-1	CSARTSAGEQFF
TRBV5-1	TRBJ2-5	CASSLARQGFPETQYF
TRBV10-2	TRBJ1-1	CASSWSQMNTEAFF
TRBV30	TRBJ2-7	CAWSDSPGQGAYEQYF
TRBV6-1	TRBJ2-1	CASSGPGHFGVELSYNEQFF
TRBV19	TRBJ2-7	CASSPRDSFYYEQYF
TRBV5-1	TRBJ2-5	CASSLAGSGAPQETQYF
TRBV30	TRBJ2-2	CEGDCTGELFF
TRBV18	TRBJ2-2	CASSPSTSGTTGELFF
TRBV5-1	TRBJ2-7	CASRDKWTGGYEQYF
TRBV19	TRBJ2-7	CASSFRIESYEQYF
TRBV2	TRBJ2-7	CASTRGAYEQYF
TRBV7-9	TRBJ1-3	CASSFPSGQPSGNTIYF
TRBV28	TRBJ1-6	CASSLGGVDSPLHF
TRBV29-1	TRBJ2-1	CSVEGLDNEQFF
TRBV6-5	TRBJ1-6	CASSYSVVGGHSPLHF
TRBV2	TRBJ1-1	CASSELAKAFF
TRBV7-2	TRBJ1-1	CASSHGGSATEAFF
TRBV7-2	TRBJ2-1	CASSEMSGGSQFF
TRBV5-6	TRBJ2-2	CASSDDSSLTGELFF
TRBV28	TRBJ2-2	CASSFPSGQNTGELFF
TRBV7-8	TRBJ1-2	CASSLVESLGPYGYTF
TRBV4-2	TRBJ2-5	CASSQGTSGSTYQETQHF